This TCR beta chain comes out of a study of cytomegalovirus exposure and HLA in healthy donors. Study findings and constraints: Cytomegalovirus association was listed for under 200 TCR beta chains.

It was with 60 Vbeta and 13 Jbeta primers that the PCR ran. Sequenced by immunoSEQ multiplex PCR; TCRdb stores in-frame clones only, minus some. Counted here are about 130,000 clones, approximately 70% occurring once; the ten biggest clones make up approximately 2.6%. This clone has more than one count but fewer than ten. The antigen is unknown. CDR1 and CDR2 (germline): MNHEY, SVGAGI. V shed 1 base, J shed 5 bases, and the junction held 5 bases outside the gene matches. The CDR3 extends over 15 amino acids. The sequencing input was PBMCs. This rearrangement joins TRBV6-5 to TRBJ1-2; 9 positions match TRBD1. The TCR was taken from a woman aged 60-75 years in good health and CMV-seropositive. The CDR3 spells CASSYFGGQGYGYTF. CDR3 bases: TGTGCCAGCAGTTACTTCGGGGGACAGGGTTATGGCTACACCTTC.